The rows below give T cell receptor beta chains drawn from one sample of a study of cytomegalovirus exposure and HLA in healthy donors. TCRdb's table, derived via immunoSEQ multiplex PCR, lists solely in-frame clones and lacks some. The sample holds about 100,000 clones, 85% to 90% seen once. The specimen was PBMCs. These receptors were collected from a young man in good health and CMV-seronegative. Each CDR3 is given with its conserved first and last residue. D genes are given only for firm matches. Some rows mark clone size as missing; the rest say once, few, many or name a class of expanded clone.

cdr3_aa: CASRRWGDTEAFF; cdr3_nt: TGTGCCAGCAGGAGATGGGGAGACACTGAAGCTTTCTTT; d_call: -; j_call: TRBJ1-1; v_call: TRBV5-4; clone_size: -
cdr3_aa: CASSTQSRGVQETQYF; cdr3_nt: TGCGCCAGCAGCACTCAGTCCAGGGGAGTCCAAGAGACCCAGTACTTC; d_call: -; j_call: TRBJ2-5; v_call: TRBV4-1; clone_size: -
cdr3_aa: CASSADRDAKLFF; cdr3_nt: TGTGCCAGCAGCGCGGACAGGGATGCGAAACTGTTTTTT; d_call: TRBD1; j_call: TRBJ1-4; v_call: TRBV9; clone_size: -
cdr3_aa: CSVVSRGSLFF; cdr3_nt: TGCAGCGTTGTATCCAGGGGTTCCCTGTTTTTT; d_call: -; j_call: TRBJ1-4; v_call: TRBV29-1; clone_size: -
cdr3_aa: CASSWRTSGSHQQYF; cdr3_nt: TGTGCCAGCAGCTGGAGGACTAGCGGGAGCCACCAGCAGTACTTC; d_call: TRBD2; j_call: TRBJ2-7; v_call: TRBV11-2; clone_size: -
cdr3_aa: CAWTGLAGETQYF; cdr3_nt: TGTGCCTGGACGGGACTAGCGGGGGAGACCCAGTACTTC; d_call: TRBD2; j_call: TRBJ2-5; v_call: TRBV30; clone_size: -
cdr3_aa: CASSDGGSNTEAFF; cdr3_nt: TGTGCCAGCAGTGACGGGGGATCCAACACTGAAGCTTTCTTT; d_call: -; j_call: TRBJ1-1; v_call: TRBV2; clone_size: few
cdr3_aa: CASSESRLYGYTF; cdr3_nt: TGTGCCAGCAGTGAATCCAGGCTCTATGGCTACACCTTC; d_call: -; j_call: TRBJ1-2; v_call: TRBV25-1; clone_size: -
cdr3_aa: CASSLSEIEQYF; cdr3_nt: TGTGCCAGCAGCTTATCCGAGATCGAGCAGTACTTC; d_call: -; j_call: TRBJ2-7; v_call: TRBV7-9; clone_size: -
cdr3_aa: CASSQDLTSGQAQYF; cdr3_nt: TGCGCCAGCAGCCAAGACCTTACTAGCGGACAGGCGCAGTATTTT; d_call: -; j_call: TRBJ2-3; v_call: TRBV4-3; clone_size: -
cdr3_aa: CATSRLRTGWGNEQFF; cdr3_nt: TGTGCCACCAGCAGACTAAGGACAGGGTGGGGCAATGAGCAGTTCTTC; d_call: TRBD1; j_call: TRBJ2-1; v_call: TRBV15; clone_size: -
cdr3_aa: CASSQRVRTGDGTDTQYF; cdr3_nt: TGTGCCAGCAGCCAACGGGTTAGGACAGGGGATGGGACAGATACGCAGTATTTT; d_call: TRBD1; j_call: TRBJ2-3; v_call: TRBV4-2; clone_size: -
cdr3_aa: CASRPSGRGDTGELFF; cdr3_nt: TGTGCCAGCAGGCCTAGCGGGAGGGGAGACACCGGGGAGCTGTTTTTT; d_call: TRBD2; j_call: TRBJ2-2; v_call: TRBV27; clone_size: once
cdr3_aa: CSVGTSGSSYNEQFF; cdr3_nt: TGCAGCGTTGGGACTAGCGGGAGCTCCTACAATGAGCAGTTCTTC; d_call: TRBD2; j_call: TRBJ2-1; v_call: TRBV29-1; clone_size: -
cdr3_aa: CAWRIITRQAFNEQFF; cdr3_nt: TGTGCCTGGAGAATAATCACCCGCCAGGCGTTCAATGAGCAGTTCTTC; d_call: -; j_call: TRBJ2-1; v_call: TRBV30; clone_size: -
cdr3_aa: CAISRGLDYEQYF; cdr3_nt: TGTGCCATCAGTCGAGGACTAGACTACGAGCAGTACTTC; d_call: TRBD2; j_call: TRBJ2-7; v_call: TRBV10-3; clone_size: -
cdr3_aa: CASSLGRDMYEQYF; cdr3_nt: TGCGCCAGCAGCCTCGGGCGGGATATGTACGAGCAGTACTTC; d_call: -; j_call: TRBJ2-7; v_call: TRBV5-1; clone_size: -
cdr3_aa: CASSEFGREAPNTEAFF; cdr3_nt: TGTGCCAGCAGTGAATTCGGGAGAGAAGCGCCGAACACTGAAGCTTTCTTT; d_call: -; j_call: TRBJ1-1; v_call: TRBV25-1; clone_size: -
cdr3_aa: CASSEATSSSTDTQYF; cdr3_nt: TGTGCCAGCAGTGAAGCGACTAGTTCCTCCACAGATACGCAGTATTTT; d_call: -; j_call: TRBJ2-3; v_call: TRBV6-1; clone_size: once
cdr3_aa: CASSGYRDPGNTIYF; cdr3_nt: TGTGCCAGCAGCGGCTACAGGGACCCGGGAAACACCATATATTTT; d_call: -; j_call: TRBJ1-3; v_call: TRBV7-9; clone_size: -
cdr3_aa: CASSIGTGALTEAFF; cdr3_nt: TGTGCCAGTAGTATAGGGACAGGGGCGCTGACTGAAGCTTTCTTT; d_call: TRBD1; j_call: TRBJ1-1; v_call: TRBV19; clone_size: -
cdr3_aa: CASSIGGGFGHNSPLHF; cdr3_nt: TGTGCCAGTAGTATAGGTGGAGGGTTCGGCCATAATTCACCCCTCCACTTT; d_call: -; j_call: TRBJ1-6; v_call: TRBV19; clone_size: -
cdr3_aa: CASSLRQARGYEQYF; cdr3_nt: TGTGCCAGCAGTCTAAGACAGGCTCGGGGCTACGAGCAGTACTTC; d_call: -; j_call: TRBJ2-7; v_call: TRBV27; clone_size: -
cdr3_aa: CASSQDPSMQPQHF; cdr3_nt: TGCGCCAGCAGCCAAGATCCCAGTATGCAGCCCCAGCATTTT; d_call: -; j_call: TRBJ1-5; v_call: TRBV4-1; clone_size: -
cdr3_aa: CASSEGGNTEAFF; cdr3_nt: TGTGCCAGCTCAGAGGGAGGGAACACTGAAGCTTTCTTT; d_call: -; j_call: TRBJ1-1; v_call: TRBV18; clone_size: -
cdr3_aa: CASSLTYEQYF; cdr3_nt: TGTGCCAGCAGTCTAACCTACGAGCAGTACTTC; d_call: -; j_call: TRBJ2-7; v_call: TRBV7-8; clone_size: few
cdr3_aa: CATSRPTWADSLTEAFF; cdr3_nt: TGTGCCACCAGCAGACCTACCTGGGCGGACAGCCTCACTGAAGCTTTCTTT; d_call: -; j_call: TRBJ1-1; v_call: TRBV15; clone_size: -
cdr3_aa: CASSPTGITYEQYF; cdr3_nt: TGTGCCAGCAGCCCGACAGGGATTACCTACGAGCAGTACTTC; d_call: TRBD1; j_call: TRBJ2-7; v_call: TRBV5-4; clone_size: -
cdr3_aa: CASSHSGRAVDEQFF; cdr3_nt: TGCGCCAGCAGCCACAGCGGGAGGGCCGTGGATGAGCAGTTCTTC; d_call: TRBD2; j_call: TRBJ2-1; v_call: TRBV4-1; clone_size: -
cdr3_aa: CASSWTGGPVYEQYF; cdr3_nt: TGTGCCAGCAGTTGGACGGGAGGGCCGGTGTACGAGCAGTACTTC; d_call: TRBD2; j_call: TRBJ2-7; v_call: TRBV5-5; clone_size: few
cdr3_aa: CASSLASAGEQFF; cdr3_nt: TGTGCCAGCAGCTTAGCGTCTGCGGGAGAGCAGTTCTTC; d_call: -; j_call: TRBJ2-1; v_call: TRBV7-9; clone_size: -
cdr3_aa: CASSQSGLGEKLFF; cdr3_nt: TGCGCCAGCAGCCAAAGCGGCTTAGGTGAAAAACTGTTTTTT; d_call: -; j_call: TRBJ1-4; v_call: TRBV4-1; clone_size: -
cdr3_aa: CASSRDTGVRQETQYF; cdr3_nt: TGTGCCAGCAGTAGGGACACAGGGGTTAGACAAGAGACCCAGTACTTC; d_call: TRBD1; j_call: TRBJ2-5; v_call: TRBV28; clone_size: -
cdr3_aa: CASSPETGASTDTQYF; cdr3_nt: TGTGCCAGCTCACCAGAGACAGGGGCAAGCACAGATACGCAGTATTTT; d_call: TRBD1; j_call: TRBJ2-3; v_call: TRBV18; clone_size: -
cdr3_aa: CASSGGGDNEQFF; cdr3_nt: TGTGCCAGCAGTGGCGGAGGGGATAATGAGCAGTTCTTC; d_call: -; j_call: TRBJ2-1; v_call: TRBV28; clone_size: -
cdr3_aa: CASSSGQYTEAFF; cdr3_nt: TGTGCCAGCAGCTCCGGACAGTATACCGAAGCTTTCTTT; d_call: -; j_call: TRBJ1-1; v_call: TRBV7-6; clone_size: -
cdr3_aa: CAWSGQGGNQPQHF; cdr3_nt: TGTGCCTGGAGTGGACAGGGGGGCAATCAGCCCCAGCATTTT; d_call: TRBD1; j_call: TRBJ1-5; v_call: TRBV30; clone_size: once
cdr3_aa: CASSFDRAGNSPLHF; cdr3_nt: TGTGCCAGCAGCTTTGACAGGGCGGGAAATTCACCCCTCCACTTT; d_call: TRBD1; j_call: TRBJ1-6; v_call: TRBV5-6; clone_size: few
cdr3_aa: CASSLVRGTSGGTDTQYF; cdr3_nt: TGCGCCAGCAGCTTGGTGAGAGGGACTAGCGGGGGCACAGATACGCAGTATTTT; d_call: TRBD2; j_call: TRBJ2-3; v_call: TRBV5-1; clone_size: -
cdr3_aa: CASSYADRGPQHF; cdr3_nt: TGTGCCAGCAGTTACGCAGATAGGGGGCCCCAGCATTTT; d_call: -; j_call: TRBJ1-5; v_call: TRBV6-5; clone_size: -
cdr3_aa: CASSSFGVGNYGYTF; cdr3_nt: TGTGCCAGCAGCTCGTTCGGGGTAGGCAACTATGGCTACACCTTC; d_call: -; j_call: TRBJ1-2; v_call: TRBV5-4; clone_size: -
cdr3_aa: CASSGFDEGTQYF; cdr3_nt: TGTGCCAGCAGTGGGTTTGACGAGGGTACGCAGTATTTT; d_call: -; j_call: TRBJ2-3; v_call: TRBV6-1; clone_size: -
cdr3_aa: CASRQRQGAGSPLHF; cdr3_nt: TGTGCCAGCAGACAAAGACAGGGGGCAGGTTCACCCCTCCACTTT; d_call: TRBD1; j_call: TRBJ1-6; v_call: TRBV7-9; clone_size: once
cdr3_aa: CASSPGTGGRCADTQYF; cdr3_nt: TGTGCCAGCAGCCCGGGGACAGGGGGCCGGTGCGCAGATACGCAGTATTTT; d_call: TRBD1; j_call: TRBJ2-3; v_call: TRBV7-3; clone_size: -
cdr3_aa: CASSMTVNQPQHF; cdr3_nt: TGTGCCAGCAGCATGACAGTAAATCAGCCCCAGCATTTT; d_call: -; j_call: TRBJ1-5; v_call: TRBV7-3; clone_size: -
cdr3_aa: CASSVRDTQYF; cdr3_nt: TGTGCCAGCAGCGTGAGGGATACGCAGTATTTT; d_call: -; j_call: TRBJ2-3; v_call: TRBV7-8; clone_size: -
cdr3_aa: CASSPGQSREKLFF; cdr3_nt: TGTGCCAGTAGCCCGGGACAGTCGCGGGAAAAACTGTTTTTT; d_call: TRBD1; j_call: TRBJ1-4; v_call: TRBV19; clone_size: -
cdr3_aa: CASSHVGQGFQPQHF; cdr3_nt: TGTGCCAGCAGTCATGTAGGACAGGGGTTTCAGCCCCAGCATTTT; d_call: -; j_call: TRBJ1-5; v_call: TRBV21-1; clone_size: few
cdr3_aa: CASSLRGRDEAFF; cdr3_nt: TGTGCCAGCAGCTTAAGGGGTCGAGATGAAGCTTTCTTT; d_call: -; j_call: TRBJ1-1; v_call: TRBV7-9; clone_size: -
cdr3_aa: CASSVGTAATYEQYF; cdr3_nt: TGTGCCAGCAGCGTAGGCACAGCAGCAACCTACGAGCAGTACTTC; d_call: -; j_call: TRBJ2-7; v_call: TRBV9; clone_size: -